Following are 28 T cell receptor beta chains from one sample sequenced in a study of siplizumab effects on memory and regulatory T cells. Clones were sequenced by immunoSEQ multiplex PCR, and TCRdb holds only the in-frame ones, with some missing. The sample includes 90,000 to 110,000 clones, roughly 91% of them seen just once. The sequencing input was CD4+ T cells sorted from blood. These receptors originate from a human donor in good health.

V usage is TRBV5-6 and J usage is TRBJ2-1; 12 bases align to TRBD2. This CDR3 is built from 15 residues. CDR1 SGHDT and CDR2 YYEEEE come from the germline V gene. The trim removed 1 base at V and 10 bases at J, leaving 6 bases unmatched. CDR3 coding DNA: TGTGCCAGCAGCTTGCGACTAGCGGGGGCCTGGGAGCAGTTCTTC. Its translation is CASSLRLAGAWEQFF.

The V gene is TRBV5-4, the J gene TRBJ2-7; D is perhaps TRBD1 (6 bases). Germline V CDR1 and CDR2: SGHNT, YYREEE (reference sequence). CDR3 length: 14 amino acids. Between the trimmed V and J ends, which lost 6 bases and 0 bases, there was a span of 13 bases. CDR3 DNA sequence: TGTGCCAGCACCAACCGAGGGGGCTCCTACGAGCAGTACTTC. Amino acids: CASTNRGGSYEQYF.

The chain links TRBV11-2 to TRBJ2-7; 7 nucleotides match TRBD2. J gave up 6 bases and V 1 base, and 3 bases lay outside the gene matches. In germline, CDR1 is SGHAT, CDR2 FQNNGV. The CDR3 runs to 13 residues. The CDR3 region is CASSLALAIEQYF. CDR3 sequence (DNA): TGTGCCAGCAGCTTAGCACTAGCGATCGAGCAGTACTTC.

CDR3 sequence reads: CASSYYRGSTDTQYF. CDR3 in DNA: TGTGCCAGCAGTTATTATCGGGGAAGCACAGATACGCAGTATTTT. The genes are TRBV6-5 and TRBJ2-3, with D possibly TRBD2 on 5 matching bases. The CDR3 loop spans 15 amino acids. Germline assignment: CDR1 MNHEY and CDR2 SVGAGI. Trimming pared 3 bases from V and 0 bases from J, leaving 10 bases between.

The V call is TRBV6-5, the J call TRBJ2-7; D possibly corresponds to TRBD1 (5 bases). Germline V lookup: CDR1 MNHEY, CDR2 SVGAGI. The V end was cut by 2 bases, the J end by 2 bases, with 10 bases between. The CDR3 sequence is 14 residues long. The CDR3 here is CASSYLDSTYEQYF. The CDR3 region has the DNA TGTGCCAGCAGTTACCTAGACAGCACCTACGAGCAGTACTTC.

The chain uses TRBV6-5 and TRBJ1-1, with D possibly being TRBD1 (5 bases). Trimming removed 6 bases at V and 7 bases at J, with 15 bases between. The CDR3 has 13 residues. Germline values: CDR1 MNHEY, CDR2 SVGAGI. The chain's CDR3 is CASRKYGRGEAFF. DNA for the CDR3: TGTGCCAGCAGGAAGTACGGGAGGGGTGAAGCTTTCTTT.

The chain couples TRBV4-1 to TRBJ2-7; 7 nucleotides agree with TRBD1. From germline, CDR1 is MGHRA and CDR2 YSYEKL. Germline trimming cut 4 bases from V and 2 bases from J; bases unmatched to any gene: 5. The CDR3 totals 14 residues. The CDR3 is CASSRTGTTYEQYF. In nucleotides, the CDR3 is TGCGCCAGCAGCCGGACAGGAACGACCTACGAGCAGTACTTC.

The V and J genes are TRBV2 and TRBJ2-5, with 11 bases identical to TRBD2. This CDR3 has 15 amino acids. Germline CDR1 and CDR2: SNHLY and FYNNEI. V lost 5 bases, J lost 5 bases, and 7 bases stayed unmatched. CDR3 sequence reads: CASSRSSGGMETQYF. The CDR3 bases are TGTGCCAGCAGTCGCTCTAGCGGGGGGATGGAGACCCAGTACTTC.

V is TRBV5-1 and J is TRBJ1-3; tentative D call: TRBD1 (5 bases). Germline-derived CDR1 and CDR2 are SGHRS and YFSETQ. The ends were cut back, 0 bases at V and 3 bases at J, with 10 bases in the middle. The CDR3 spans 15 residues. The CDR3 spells CASSLVGRYGNTIYF. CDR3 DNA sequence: TGCGCCAGCAGCTTGGTGGGGCGCTATGGAAACACCATATATTTT.

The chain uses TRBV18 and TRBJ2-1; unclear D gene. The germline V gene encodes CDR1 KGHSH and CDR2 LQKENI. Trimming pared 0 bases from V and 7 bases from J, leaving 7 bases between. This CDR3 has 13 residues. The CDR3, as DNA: TGTGCCAGCTCACCACCGGTCCTAAATGAGCAGTTCTTC. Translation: CASSPPVLNEQFF.

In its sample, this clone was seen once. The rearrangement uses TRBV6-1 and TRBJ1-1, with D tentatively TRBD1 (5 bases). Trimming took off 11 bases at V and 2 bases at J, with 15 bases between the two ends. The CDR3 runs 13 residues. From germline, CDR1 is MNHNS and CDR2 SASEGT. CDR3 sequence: CALSRGGNTEAFF. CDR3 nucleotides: TGTGCCCTCAGTCGGGGGGGAAACACTGAAGCTTTCTTT.

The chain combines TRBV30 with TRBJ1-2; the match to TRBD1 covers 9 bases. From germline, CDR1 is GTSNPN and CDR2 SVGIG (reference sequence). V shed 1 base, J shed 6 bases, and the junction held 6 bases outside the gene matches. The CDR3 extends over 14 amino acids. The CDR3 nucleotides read TGTGCCTGGAGTGACCCTGACAGGGGGAATGGCTACACCTTC. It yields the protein CAWSDPDRGNGYTF.

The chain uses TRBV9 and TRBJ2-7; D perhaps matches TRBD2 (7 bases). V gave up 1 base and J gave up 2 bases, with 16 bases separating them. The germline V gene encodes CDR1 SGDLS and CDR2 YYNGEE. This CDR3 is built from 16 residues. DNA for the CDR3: TGTGCCAGCAGCGTATCCCCGGAGGGGGGGACCTACGAGCAGTACTTC. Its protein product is CASSVSPEGGTYEQYF. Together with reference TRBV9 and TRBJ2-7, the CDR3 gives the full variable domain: DSGVTQTPKHLITATGQRVTLRCSPRSGDLSVYWYQQSLDQGLQFLIQYYNGEERAKGNILERFSAQQFPDLHSELNLSSLELGDSALYFCASSVSPEGGTYEQYFGPGTRLTVT.

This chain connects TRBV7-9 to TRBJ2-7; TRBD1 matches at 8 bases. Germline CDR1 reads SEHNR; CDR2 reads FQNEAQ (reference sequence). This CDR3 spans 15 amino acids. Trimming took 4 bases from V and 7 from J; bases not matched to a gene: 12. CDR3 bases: TGTGCCAGCAGCTCCCCGACAGGGGCTCGAGGGGAGCAGTACTTC. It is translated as CASSSPTGARGEQYF. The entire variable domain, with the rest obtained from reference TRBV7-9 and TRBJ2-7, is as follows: DTGVSQNPRHKITKRGQNVTFRCDPISEHNRLYWYRQTLGQGPEFLTYFQNEAQLEKSRLLSDRFSAERPKGSFSTLEIQRTEQGDSAMYLCASSSPTGARGEQYFGPGTRLTVT.

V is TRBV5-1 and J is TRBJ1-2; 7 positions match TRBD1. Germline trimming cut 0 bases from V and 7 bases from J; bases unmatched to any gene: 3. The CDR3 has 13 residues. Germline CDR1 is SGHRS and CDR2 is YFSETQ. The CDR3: CASSLGEGAGYTF. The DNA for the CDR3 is TGCGCCAGCAGCTTGGGTGAGGGGGCTGGCTACACCTTC. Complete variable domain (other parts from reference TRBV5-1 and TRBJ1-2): KAGVTQTPRYLIKTRGQQVTLSCSPISGHRSVSWYQQTPGQGLQFLFEYFSETQRNKGNFPGRFSGRQFSNSRSEMNVSTLELGDSALYLCASSLGEGAGYTFGSGTRLTVV.

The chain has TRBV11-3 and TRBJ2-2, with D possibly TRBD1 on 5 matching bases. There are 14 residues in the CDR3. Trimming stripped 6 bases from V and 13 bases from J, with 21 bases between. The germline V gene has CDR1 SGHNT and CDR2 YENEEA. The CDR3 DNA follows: TGTGCCAGCAGACATACGTTAGGGGCCGGGTGGCTGTTTTTT. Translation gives CASRHTLGAGWLFF.

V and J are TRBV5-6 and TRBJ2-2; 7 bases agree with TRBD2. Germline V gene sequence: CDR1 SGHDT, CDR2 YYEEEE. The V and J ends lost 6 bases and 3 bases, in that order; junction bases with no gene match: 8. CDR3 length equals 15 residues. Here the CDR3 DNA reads TGTGCCAGCACCCTATTCCGGGGGGACACCGGGGAGCTGTTTTTT. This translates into CASTLFRGDTGELFF.

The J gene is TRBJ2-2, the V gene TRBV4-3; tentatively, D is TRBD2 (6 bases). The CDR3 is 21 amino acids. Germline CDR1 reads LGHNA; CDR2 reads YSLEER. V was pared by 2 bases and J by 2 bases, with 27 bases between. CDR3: CASSQSPRGRPSDINTGELFF. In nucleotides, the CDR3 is TGCGCCAGCAGCCAATCCCCGCGGGGACGGCCCAGTGACATAAACACCGGGGAGCTGTTTTTT.

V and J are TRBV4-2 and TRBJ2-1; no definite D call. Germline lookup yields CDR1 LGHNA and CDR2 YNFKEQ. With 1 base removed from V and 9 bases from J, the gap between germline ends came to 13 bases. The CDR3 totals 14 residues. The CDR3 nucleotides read TGTGCCAGCAGCCAAGGGCAGCCATCTGGTGAGCAGTTCTTC. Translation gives CASSQGQPSGEQFF.

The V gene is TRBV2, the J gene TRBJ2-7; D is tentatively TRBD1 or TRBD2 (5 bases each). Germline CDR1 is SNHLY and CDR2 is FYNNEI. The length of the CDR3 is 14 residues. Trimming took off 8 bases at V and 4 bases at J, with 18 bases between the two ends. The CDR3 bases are TGTGCCAGCCAGTCCGGGACCGCCTCTTACGAGCAGTACTTC. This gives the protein CASQSGTASYEQYF.

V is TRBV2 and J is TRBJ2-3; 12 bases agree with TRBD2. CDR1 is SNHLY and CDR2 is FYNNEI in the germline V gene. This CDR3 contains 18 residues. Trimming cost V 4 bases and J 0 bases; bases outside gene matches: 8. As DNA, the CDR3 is TGTGCCAGCAGTGCACGGCTAGCGGGGGGGACTAGCACAGATACGCAGTATTTT. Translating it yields CASSARLAGGTSTDTQYF.

CDR3 DNA: TGTGCTAGTGGTCCCGGTACCGGGGGCTTGAGAACTGAAGCTTTCTTT. It encodes CASGPGTGGLRTEAFF. V gene TRBV12-5 combines with J gene TRBJ1-1, with D possibly being TRBD1 (6 bases). The CDR3 consists of 16 residues. The germline CDR1 and CDR2 sequences are LGHNT and FRNRAP. V lost 5 bases, J lost 5 bases, and 21 bases lay in between.

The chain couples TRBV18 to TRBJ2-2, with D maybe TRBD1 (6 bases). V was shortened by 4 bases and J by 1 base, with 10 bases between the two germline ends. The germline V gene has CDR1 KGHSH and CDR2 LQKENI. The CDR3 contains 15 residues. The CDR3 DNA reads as TGTGCCAGCTCACTTAGGACAGAGAACACCGGGGAGCTGTTTTTT. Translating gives CASSLRTENTGELFF. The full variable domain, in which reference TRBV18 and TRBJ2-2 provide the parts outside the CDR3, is NAGVMQNPRHLVRRRGQEARLRCSPMKGHSHVYWYRQLPEEGLKFMVYLQKENIIDESGMPKERFSAEFPKEGPSILRIQQVVRGDSAAYFCASSLRTENTGELFFGEGSRLTVL.

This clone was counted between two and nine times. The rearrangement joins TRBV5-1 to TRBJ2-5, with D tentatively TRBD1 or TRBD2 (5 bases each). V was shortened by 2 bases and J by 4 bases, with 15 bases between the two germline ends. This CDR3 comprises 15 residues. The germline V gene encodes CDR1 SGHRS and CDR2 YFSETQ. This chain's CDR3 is CASSFGGVWRETQYF. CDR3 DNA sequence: TGCGCCAGCAGCTTTGGGGGAGTTTGGCGAGAGACCCAGTACTTC.

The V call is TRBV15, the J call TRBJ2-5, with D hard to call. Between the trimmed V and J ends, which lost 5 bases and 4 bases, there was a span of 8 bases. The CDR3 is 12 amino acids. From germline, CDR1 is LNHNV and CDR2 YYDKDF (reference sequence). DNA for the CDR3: TGTGCCACCAGCGCAGGTGGAGAGACCCAGTACTTC. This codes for CATSAGGETQYF.

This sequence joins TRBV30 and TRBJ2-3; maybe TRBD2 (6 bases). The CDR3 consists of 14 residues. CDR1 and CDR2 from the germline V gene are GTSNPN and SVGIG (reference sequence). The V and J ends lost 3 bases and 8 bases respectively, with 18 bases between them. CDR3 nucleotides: TGTGCCTGGAGGGGTCCAAGTCCGCGGGGTACGCAGTATTTT. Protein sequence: CAWRGPSPRGTQYF.

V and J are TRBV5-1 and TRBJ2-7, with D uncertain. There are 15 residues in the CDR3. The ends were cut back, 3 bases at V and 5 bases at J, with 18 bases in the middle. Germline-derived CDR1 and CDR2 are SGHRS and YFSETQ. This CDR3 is CASSSPLERKNEQYF. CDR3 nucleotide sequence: TGCGCCAGCAGCTCCCCGTTGGAGAGAAAGAACGAGCAGTACTTC.

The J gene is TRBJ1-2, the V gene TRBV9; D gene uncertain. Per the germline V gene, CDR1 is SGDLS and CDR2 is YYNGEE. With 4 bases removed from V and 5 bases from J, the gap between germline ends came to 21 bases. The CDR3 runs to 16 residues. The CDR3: CASSLSREGRRYGYTF. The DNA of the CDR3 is TGTGCCAGCAGCCTCTCCCGGGAGGGAAGGAGGTATGGCTACACCTTC.